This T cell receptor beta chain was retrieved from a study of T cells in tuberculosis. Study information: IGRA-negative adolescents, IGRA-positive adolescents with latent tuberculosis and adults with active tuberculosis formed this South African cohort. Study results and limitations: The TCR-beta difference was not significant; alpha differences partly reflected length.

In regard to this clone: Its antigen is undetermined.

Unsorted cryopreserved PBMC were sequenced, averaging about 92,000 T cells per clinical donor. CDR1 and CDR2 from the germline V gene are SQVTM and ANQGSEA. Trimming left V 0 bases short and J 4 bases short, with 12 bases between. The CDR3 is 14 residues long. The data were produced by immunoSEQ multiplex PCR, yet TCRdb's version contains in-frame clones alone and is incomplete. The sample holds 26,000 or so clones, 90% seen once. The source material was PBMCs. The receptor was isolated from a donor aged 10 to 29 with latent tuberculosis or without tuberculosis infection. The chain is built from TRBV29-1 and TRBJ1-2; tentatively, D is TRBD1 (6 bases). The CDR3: CSVEDRRGTYGYTF. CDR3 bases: TGCAGCGTTGAAGATCGCAGGGGCACCTATGGCTACACCTTC.